A selection of T cell receptor beta chains follows, all from one sample in a study of technical replicates of blood from a few donors. Sequencing used immunoSEQ multiplex PCR; TCRdb keeps in-frame clones, though not all of them. The sample records 100,000 or so clones, nearly 96% being singletons. The sample taken for sequencing was T cells isolated from PBMCs. Source of these receptors: a human donor in good health. CDR3s include the opening cysteine and the closing phenylalanine or tryptophan. The order of the fields is V gene, clone size, J gene, D gene, CDR3 DNA, CDR3 protein. A D gene is named only where the DNA matches it firmly. Some rows have no size entry. The others give once, few or many, or a class for an expanded clone.

v_gene: TRBV28; abundance: -; j_gene: TRBJ1-1; d_gene: TRBD1; CDR3nt: TGTGCCAGCAGTTTAGGCGCCACAGGGGACACTGAAGCTTTCTTT; CDR3aa: CASSLGATGDTEAFF
v_gene: TRBV5-1; abundance: -; j_gene: TRBJ2-3; d_gene: -; CDR3nt: TGCGCCAGCAGCTTGGGTGGTAGCGGTCAGTATTTT; CDR3aa: CASSLGGSGQYF
v_gene: TRBV18; abundance: -; j_gene: TRBJ1-2; d_gene: TRBD1; CDR3nt: TGTGCCAGCTCACTAGGGACAGGGTCAAACTATGGCTACACCTTC; CDR3aa: CASSLGTGSNYGYTF
v_gene: TRBV29-1; abundance: -; j_gene: TRBJ2-7; d_gene: -; CDR3nt: TGCAGCGTTGTTAGCTACGAGCAGTACTTC; CDR3aa: CSVVSYEQYF
v_gene: TRBV13; abundance: -; j_gene: TRBJ2-7; d_gene: TRBD1; CDR3nt: TGTGCCAGCAGCTTTTTTGGACAGGGGGCTGTCGAGCAGTACTTC; CDR3aa: CASSFFGQGAVEQYF
v_gene: TRBV5-6; abundance: -; j_gene: TRBJ2-3; d_gene: -; CDR3nt: TGTGCCAGCAGCTTGGTATTCGGGCAGGGCTCTAGCACAGATACGCAGTATTTT; CDR3aa: CASSLVFGQGSSTDTQYF
v_gene: TRBV27; abundance: -; j_gene: TRBJ1-1; d_gene: -; CDR3nt: TGTGCCAGCAGTGCCTCCCCGACAGCTATGAACACTGAAGCTTTCTTT; CDR3aa: CASSASPTAMNTEAFF
v_gene: TRBV20-1; abundance: -; j_gene: TRBJ2-7; d_gene: -; CDR3nt: TGCAGTGCTAAAGGGGCGCGGGAGCAGTACTTC; CDR3aa: CSAKGAREQYF
v_gene: TRBV10-3; abundance: -; j_gene: TRBJ2-7; d_gene: TRBD2; CDR3nt: TGTGCCATCATTCCTCCATTACTAGCGGGAGACTACGAGCAGTACTTC; CDR3aa: CAIIPPLLAGDYEQYF
v_gene: TRBV9; abundance: -; j_gene: TRBJ2-3; d_gene: TRBD1; CDR3nt: TGTGCCAGCAGCTTACCTAGACAGGGGGCCACAGATACGCAGTATTTT; CDR3aa: CASSLPRQGATDTQYF
v_gene: TRBV9; abundance: once; j_gene: TRBJ2-7; d_gene: -; CDR3nt: TGTGCCAGCAGCCTAGATTGGGGGCAAGACTACGAGCAGTACTTC; CDR3aa: CASSLDWGQDYEQYF
v_gene: TRBV19; abundance: -; j_gene: TRBJ1-4; d_gene: -; CDR3nt: TGTGCCAGTAGTACTTCGACCGACTCCAATGAAAAACTGTTTTTT; CDR3aa: CASSTSTDSNEKLFF
v_gene: TRBV6-5; abundance: -; j_gene: TRBJ2-7; d_gene: TRBD1; CDR3nt: TGTGCCAGCAGTTACGATCAGGGGGCCTACGAGCAGTACTTC; CDR3aa: CASSYDQGAYEQYF
v_gene: TRBV7-8; abundance: -; j_gene: TRBJ2-1; d_gene: TRBD1; CDR3nt: TGTGCCAGCATCTCGGACAGGTCCTTCTACAATGAGCAGTTCTTC; CDR3aa: CASISDRSFYNEQFF
v_gene: TRBV9; abundance: -; j_gene: TRBJ2-1; d_gene: TRBD2; CDR3nt: TGTGCCAGCAGCGTAGATCCGCTAGCGGGGAACAATGAGCAGTTCTTC; CDR3aa: CASSVDPLAGNNEQFF
v_gene: TRBV7-9; abundance: -; j_gene: TRBJ2-7; d_gene: -; CDR3nt: TGTGCCAGCAGCACTAATACCGACGAGCAGTACTTC; CDR3aa: CASSTNTDEQYF
v_gene: TRBV18; abundance: -; j_gene: TRBJ2-1; d_gene: TRBD2; CDR3nt: TGTGCCAGCTCACCAGAACTAGCGGGCCCTAGCAATGAGCAGTTCTTC; CDR3aa: CASSPELAGPSNEQFF
v_gene: TRBV19; abundance: once; j_gene: TRBJ1-5; d_gene: TRBD1; CDR3nt: TGTGCCAGTAACCTCGAGACAGGGATCAATCAGCCCCAGCATTTT; CDR3aa: CASNLETGINQPQHF
v_gene: TRBV14; abundance: -; j_gene: TRBJ2-7; d_gene: -; CDR3nt: TGTGCCAGCAGCCAAGCGGTTGATGTACTAGCTCAGGGGGGTTCCTACGAGCAGTACTTC; CDR3aa: CASSQAVDVLAQGGSYEQYF
v_gene: TRBV5-3; abundance: -; j_gene: TRBJ2-5; d_gene: TRBD1; CDR3nt: TGTGCCAGAAGCTTGTCCCCAGGGGGAGAGACCCAGTACTTC; CDR3aa: CARSLSPGGETQYF
v_gene: TRBV7-8; abundance: -; j_gene: TRBJ2-1; d_gene: TRBD2; CDR3nt: TGTGCCAGCAGCTTAGCTCCACTAGCGGGGGGGTTGAATGAGCAGTTCTTC; CDR3aa: CASSLAPLAGGLNEQFF
v_gene: TRBV4-1; abundance: -; j_gene: TRBJ1-1; d_gene: -; CDR3nt: TGCGCCAGCAGCCAAGGTTGGGAGTCCGCTGAAGCTTTCTTT; CDR3aa: CASSQGWESAEAFF
v_gene: TRBV5-1; abundance: -; j_gene: TRBJ2-2; d_gene: TRBD2; CDR3nt: TGCGCCAGCAGGGGGACTAGCGTCACCGGGGAGCTGTTTTTT; CDR3aa: CASRGTSVTGELFF
v_gene: TRBV28; abundance: few; j_gene: TRBJ2-1; d_gene: -; CDR3nt: TGTGCCAGCAGTGAACCGGCGGGACCTTACAATGAGCAGTTCTTC; CDR3aa: CASSEPAGPYNEQFF
v_gene: TRBV6-5; abundance: -; j_gene: TRBJ1-2; d_gene: TRBD1; CDR3nt: TGTGCCAGCAGTGGCGACAGGGTAGGCGGCTACACCTTC; CDR3aa: CASSGDRVGGYTF
v_gene: TRBV5-4; abundance: -; j_gene: TRBJ1-2; d_gene: -; CDR3nt: TGTGCCAGCAGCTTGACTAGGGCGGAGGGCTACACCTTC; CDR3aa: CASSLTRAEGYTF
v_gene: TRBV27; abundance: -; j_gene: TRBJ1-2; d_gene: -; CDR3nt: TGTGCCAGCAGTTTATCGGGGACACTTAACTATGGCTACACCTTC; CDR3aa: CASSLSGTLNYGYTF
v_gene: TRBV5-1; abundance: -; j_gene: TRBJ1-1; d_gene: TRBD1; CDR3nt: TGCGCCAGCAGCTTGGGATACGGACAGGCGGATGAAGCTTTCTTT; CDR3aa: CASSLGYGQADEAFF
v_gene: TRBV9; abundance: -; j_gene: TRBJ2-5; d_gene: -; CDR3nt: TGTGCCAGCAGCGCCCGCAGGGGGGAAGAGACCCAGTACTTC; CDR3aa: CASSARRGEETQYF
v_gene: TRBV28; abundance: once; j_gene: TRBJ2-1; d_gene: TRBD2; CDR3nt: TGTGCCAGCAGTTTAGTGGGAGGGCGACCCCACACCCAGCAGCAGTTCTTC; CDR3aa: CASSLVGGRPHTQQQFF
v_gene: TRBV11-2; abundance: -; j_gene: TRBJ1-1; d_gene: -; CDR3nt: TGTGCCAGCAGCAACCGGTCGTACACTGAAGCTTTCTTT; CDR3aa: CASSNRSYTEAFF
v_gene: TRBV4-2; abundance: -; j_gene: TRBJ2-7; d_gene: TRBD2; CDR3nt: TGTGCCAGCAGCCAGCCAGGAATACTAGCGGGAGCGTACGAGCAGTACTTC; CDR3aa: CASSQPGILAGAYEQYF
v_gene: TRBV6-5; abundance: once; j_gene: TRBJ2-5; d_gene: TRBD1; CDR3nt: TGTGCCAGCAGCGACCCGGGACAGGGGGCCGAGACCCAGTACTTC; CDR3aa: CASSDPGQGAETQYF
v_gene: TRBV18; abundance: -; j_gene: TRBJ1-2; d_gene: TRBD1; CDR3nt: TGTGCCAGCTCACCACGGCAGGGGGACCACTATGGCTACACCTTC; CDR3aa: CASSPRQGDHYGYTF
v_gene: TRBV27; abundance: -; j_gene: TRBJ2-7; d_gene: TRBD2; CDR3nt: TGTGCCAGCAGTTCACGCACCGGGACTAGCGGAACCTACGAGCAGTACTTC; CDR3aa: CASSSRTGTSGTYEQYF
v_gene: TRBV19; abundance: -; j_gene: TRBJ2-5; d_gene: TRBD1; CDR3nt: TGTGCCAGTAGGTTTGTTGACAGGGGGAAAGAGACCCAGTACTTC; CDR3aa: CASRFVDRGKETQYF
v_gene: TRBV5-1; abundance: -; j_gene: TRBJ1-1; d_gene: -; CDR3nt: TGCGCCAGCAGCGCGGACAGCATGAACACTGAAGCTTTCTTT; CDR3aa: CASSADSMNTEAFF
v_gene: TRBV7-2; abundance: -; j_gene: TRBJ1-3; d_gene: -; CDR3nt: TGTGCCAGCAGCTTACTCGGAAACACCATATATTTT; CDR3aa: CASSLLGNTIYF
v_gene: TRBV7-7; abundance: -; j_gene: TRBJ2-5; d_gene: -; CDR3nt: TGTGCTAGCAGCTCGACGACTTGGGAGACCCAGTACTTC; CDR3aa: CASSSTTWETQYF
v_gene: TRBV19; abundance: -; j_gene: TRBJ1-2; d_gene: -; CDR3nt: TGTGCCAGTAGTATTGTCCCTGGGGAGGCTGGCTACACCTTC; CDR3aa: CASSIVPGEAGYTF
v_gene: TRBV19; abundance: -; j_gene: TRBJ2-5; d_gene: TRBD1; CDR3nt: TGTGCCAGTAGTCGCCAAGGACAGGGGCAAGAGACCCAGTACTTC; CDR3aa: CASSRQGQGQETQYF
v_gene: TRBV6-5; abundance: -; j_gene: TRBJ1-1; d_gene: -; CDR3nt: TGTGCCAGCAGTTACTCGCTAAACACTGAAGCTTTCTTT; CDR3aa: CASSYSLNTEAFF
v_gene: TRBV2; abundance: -; j_gene: TRBJ1-3; d_gene: -; CDR3nt: TGTGCCAGCAGTGAAATTCTTCAGGGTACTGGAAACACCATATATTTT; CDR3aa: CASSEILQGTGNTIYF
v_gene: TRBV28; abundance: -; j_gene: TRBJ2-7; d_gene: TRBD2; CDR3nt: TGTGCCAGCAGTTTATACGCGGGAGGGACCTACGAGCAGTACTTC; CDR3aa: CASSLYAGGTYEQYF
v_gene: TRBV5-5; abundance: -; j_gene: TRBJ1-1; d_gene: -; CDR3nt: TGTGCCAGCACCCGTCCGGGCGGAGGGAAGCACACTGAAGCTTTCTTT; CDR3aa: CASTRPGGGKHTEAFF
v_gene: TRBV28; abundance: -; j_gene: TRBJ1-4; d_gene: TRBD1; CDR3nt: TGTGCCAGCAGTACGAGGACAGGGGTTGAAAAACTGTTTTTT; CDR3aa: CASSTRTGVEKLFF
v_gene: TRBV5-1; abundance: -; j_gene: TRBJ2-1; d_gene: -; CDR3nt: TGCGCCAGCAGCTTACAGGGTCCCTACAATGAGCAGTTCTTC; CDR3aa: CASSLQGPYNEQFF
v_gene: TRBV28; abundance: -; j_gene: TRBJ2-1; d_gene: -; CDR3nt: TGTGCCAGCAGTGTTACAGGGAATGAGCAGTTCTTC; CDR3aa: CASSVTGNEQFF
v_gene: TRBV5-1; abundance: few; j_gene: TRBJ1-1; d_gene: -; CDR3nt: TGCGCCAGCAGCCCTCGCGGAGTTAACACTGAAGCTTTCTTT; CDR3aa: CASSPRGVNTEAFF
v_gene: TRBV5-1; abundance: -; j_gene: TRBJ1-1; d_gene: -; CDR3nt: TGCGCCAGCAGCTTGGCTCAAGGGGTGAACACTGAAGCTTTCTTT; CDR3aa: CASSLAQGVNTEAFF
v_gene: TRBV7-9; abundance: -; j_gene: TRBJ1-6; d_gene: TRBD1; CDR3nt: TGTGCCAGCAGCCGACAGGGAGAACTTAGCTCCTATAATTCACCCCTCCACTTT; CDR3aa: CASSRQGELSSYNSPLHF
v_gene: TRBV7-6; abundance: -; j_gene: TRBJ1-3; d_gene: -; CDR3nt: TGTGCCAGCAGCCGATGGCCAGGGCGCCTTGGAAACACCATATATTTT; CDR3aa: CASSRWPGRLGNTIYF
v_gene: TRBV30; abundance: -; j_gene: TRBJ2-5; d_gene: -; CDR3nt: TGTGCCTGGAGGTGGGCCGGTCTAGCGGAGACCCAGTACTTC; CDR3aa: CAWRWAGLAETQYF
v_gene: TRBV2; abundance: -; j_gene: TRBJ2-7; d_gene: -; CDR3nt: TGTGCCAGCAGTCTCGGGGTCTACGAGCAGTACTTC; CDR3aa: CASSLGVYEQYF
v_gene: TRBV19; abundance: -; j_gene: TRBJ1-5; d_gene: -; CDR3nt: TGTGCCAGTAGTCCCAAGGACGGGGAAATACGCAATCAGCCCCAGCATTTT; CDR3aa: CASSPKDGEIRNQPQHF
v_gene: TRBV18; abundance: -; j_gene: TRBJ2-7; d_gene: TRBD1; CDR3nt: TGTGCCAGCTCAGGCCCGGGACAGGGTTGGGAGCAGTACTTC; CDR3aa: CASSGPGQGWEQYF
v_gene: TRBV9; abundance: -; j_gene: TRBJ1-1; d_gene: -; CDR3nt: TGTGCCAGCAGCCCATTCACGAGTTTGAACACTGAAGCTTTCTTT; CDR3aa: CASSPFTSLNTEAFF
v_gene: TRBV18; abundance: -; j_gene: TRBJ1-1; d_gene: TRBD1; CDR3nt: TGTGCCAGCTCACCAACAGGGGGGAACACTGAAGCTTTCTTT; CDR3aa: CASSPTGGNTEAFF
v_gene: TRBV30; abundance: -; j_gene: TRBJ2-7; d_gene: TRBD2; CDR3nt: TGTGCCTGGAGTGTACCCAGCGGGGGAACCTCCTACGAGCAGTACTTC; CDR3aa: CAWSVPSGGTSYEQYF
v_gene: TRBV2; abundance: -; j_gene: TRBJ2-5; d_gene: TRBD1; CDR3nt: TGTGCCAGCTGTACAGGGGGCTTGAAAGAGACCCAGTACTTC; CDR3aa: CASCTGGLKETQYF